This TCR beta chain was recovered during a study of blood T cells in healthy people across ages. The individuals who served as donors were healthy Caucasians living in Russia, aged roughly 6 to 90. There were at least 6 micrograms of total RNA extracted from every sample. Combining a sample-barcoded 5' primer with a J-beta primer mix, a second PCR ran for about 7 to 11 cycles. Via MiXCR, TCRdb re-called the 5' RACE reads, giving one row per CDR3 protein. The sample comprises about 1.8 million distinct CDR3 sequences, 40% to 55% of which are singletons, and over 2% rests with the top ten. This clonotype was picked up a small number of times. Its antigen remains unknown. Overall study results and limits: Strong correlation linked observed beta diversity and percent naive T cells. Unsorted PBMCs ruled out conclusive naive versus antigen-experienced comparison.

This sequence was found in a woman between 35 and 50 years old in good health. The material sequenced was blood.

In nucleotides, the CDR3 is TGCAGTGCTAGTATCCGGGGCTACCAAGAGACCCAGTACTTC. Translated, it gives CSASIRGYQETQYF. V usage is TRBV20-1 and J usage is TRBJ2-5; D is perhaps TRBD1 or TRBD2 (5 bases each). The CDR3 is made up of 14 amino acids. Trimming pared 3 bases from V and 0 bases from J, leaving 11 bases between. The germline V gene has CDR1 DFQATT and CDR2 SNEGSKA (reference sequence).